The present entry profiles one T cell receptor (beta chain) with its context. The germline V gene encodes CDR1 MNHEY and CDR2 SVGAGI. V was clipped by 2 bases and J by 8 bases, with 13 bases between them. CDR3 length: 14 residues. This sample is part of a study of T cells in narcolepsy. Study at large: Enrolled donors included narcolepsy type 1 or type 2 patients and healthy controls.

Data came from immunoSEQ multiplex PCR; TCRdb stores just in-frame clones and leaves some out. The data hold under 30,000 clones, with approximately 85% observed a single time. The clonotype was recovered from a human donor with narcolepsy. The chain links TRBV6-5 to TRBJ2-1; D might be TRBD2 (6 bases). The sample consisted of CD45RA- memory CD4+ T cells from PBMCs. The DNA for the CDR3 is TGTGCCAGCAGTTACCTGGGACTCGCCGATGAGCAGTTCTTC. This translates into CASSYLGLADEQFF.